This is a list of T cell receptor beta chains from one sample in a study of T cell responses to AZD1222 COVID-19 vaccine. Method: immunoSEQ multiplex PCR; TCRdb's copy keeps in-frame clones and lacks some. Of roughly 130,000 clones in the sample, 75% to 90% were seen once. The sample in question was peripheral blood, obtained on day 0 of AZD1222 vaccination. The source of these receptors is an adult in good health. The CDR3 runs from the conserved cysteine through the conserved F or W. The order of the fields is clone size, D gene, J gene, V gene, CDR3 length, CDR3 DNA, CDR3 protein. The D gene is left open where the match is weak. The size entry is marked missing in some rows and otherwise reads once, few, many or a size class.

- - TRBJ2-7 TRBV13 13 TGTGCCAGCAGCGCCTCGGACACATACGAGCAGTACTTC CASSASDTYEQYF
- TRBD2 TRBJ2-3 TRBV12-5 14 TGTGCTAGTGGTCTAGCGGGTAGCACAGATACGCAGTATTTT CASGLAGSTDTQYF
- - TRBJ2-1 TRBV7-3 14 TGTGCCAGCAGCTTAGCGGATCACTACAATGAGCAGTTCTTC CASSLADHYNEQFF
- TRBD1 TRBJ2-3 TRBV18 18 TGTGCCAGCTCACCACTTTCGGGACAGGGGGGGACGTCGAATACGCAGTATTTT CASSPLSGQGGTSNTQYF
once - TRBJ2-7 TRBV7-8 13 TGTGCCAGCAGCCTGAGGACTGCCTACGAGCAGTACTTC CASSLRTAYEQYF
few - TRBJ1-2 TRBV11-2 14 TGTGCCAGCAGTGAGGCCCGGTTGAACTATGGCTACACCTTC CASSEARLNYGYTF
- TRBD1 TRBJ2-5 TRBV7-3 15 TGTGCCAGCAGCCCTGGACAGGCGCTCCAAGAGACCCAGTACTTC CASSPGQALQETQYF
- TRBD2 TRBJ2-3 TRBV3-1/TRBV3-2 16 TGTGCCAGCAGCCATACTAGCGGGACTAGCACAGATACGCAGTATTTT CASSHTSGTSTDTQYF
- - TRBJ2-7 TRBV19 13 TGTGCCAGTAGTAGGCAGGCCTCCTACGAGCAGTACTTC CASSRQASYEQYF
- TRBD1 TRBJ1-6 TRBV30 13 TGTGCCGTGTCGGGACAGACTAATTCACCCCTCCACTTT CAVSGQTNSPLHF
- TRBD1 TRBJ2-5 TRBV19 15 TGTGCCAGTAGTGAGGGGGCAGTTGTTATGGAGACCCAGTACTTC CASSEGAVVMETQYF
- - TRBJ2-3 TRBV27 14 TGTGCCAGCAGTTTAGTCCGAGGCACAGATACGCAGTATTTT CASSLVRGTDTQYF
- TRBD1 TRBJ1-6 TRBV7-6 16 TGTGCCAGCAGCTTATCGTTGGGACAGCTTAATTCACCCCTCCACTTT CASSLSLGQLNSPLHF
- - TRBJ1-2 TRBV19 17 TGTGCCAGTAGTACACCTATGGGGAGACAGATAAACTATGGCTACACCTTC CASSTPMGRQINYGYTF
- - TRBJ2-1 TRBV18 15 TGTGCCAGCTCAACCCGGGCAGGGGTCTTCGATGAGCAGTTCTTC CASSTRAGVFDEQFF
once TRBD2 TRBJ2-1 TRBV18 18 TGTGCCAGCTCACCACCAGGTCCGACTAGCGGGGCCGACAATGAGCAGTTCTTC CASSPPGPTSGADNEQFF
- - TRBJ2-7 TRBV5-4 13 TGTGCCAGCAGCTTGGGGAGCTCCTACGAGCAGTACTTC CASSLGSSYEQYF
- - TRBJ1-2 TRBV20-1 13 TGCAGTGCTAGTGAGACTCCCCCGTATGGCTACACCTTC CSASETPPYGYTF
once TRBD1 TRBJ1-1 TRBV19 16 TGTGCCAGTAGTATCGGGACAGGGGTTCGGGTCTCTGAAGCTTTCTTT CASSIGTGVRVSEAFF
once TRBD1 TRBJ1-1 TRBV5-1 17 TGCGCCAGCAGCTTGTTGACAGGGGGACTTATGAACACTGAAGCTTTCTTT CASSLLTGGLMNTEAFF
- - TRBJ2-5 TRBV7-2 13 TGTGCCAGCAGCTTCAATAGACAAGAGACCCAGTACTTC CASSFNRQETQYF
few - TRBJ2-1 TRBV12-2 21 TGTGCAAGTCGCTTAGGACGATACGGGGACAGGGAAGAGGATACACGGAATGAGCAGTTCTTC CASRLGRYGDREEDTRNEQFF
- - TRBJ1-4 TRBV6-5 14 TGTGCCAGCAGTTACCGAGACACCCAAGAAAAACTGTTTTTT CASSYRDTQEKLFF
- - TRBJ2-7 TRBV6-6 15 TGTGCCAGCAGTTTCACCGGGACTTACGACTACGAGCAGTACTTC CASSFTGTYDYEQYF
- - TRBJ1-1 TRBV5-1 13 TGCGCCAGCAGCCTGGCAACGAACACTGAAGCTTTCTTT CASSLATNTEAFF
- - TRBJ1-2 TRBV30 13 TGTGCCTGGAGGAGAGCGACCACTGAGGGCTACACCTTC CAWRRATTEGYTF
once - TRBJ1-5 TRBV10-3 12 TGTGCCATCGGTCACAACAATCAGCCCCAGCATTTT CAIGHNNQPQHF
- - TRBJ1-3 TRBV7-2 17 TGTGCCAGCAGCTTAATGCCTAAAGGCCACTCTGGAAACACCATATATTTT CASSLMPKGHSGNTIYF
- - TRBJ2-3 TRBV27 22 TGTGCCAGCAGTTTATCGTCTTATTATAGGGGCTTGAGGTTTTCGGACACAGATACGCAGTATTTT CASSLSSYYRGLRFSDTDTQYF
- TRBD1 TRBJ1-4 TRBV6-2/TRBV6-3 16 TGTGCCAGCAGTTACTTGGGACAGACAACTAATGAAAAACTGTTTTTT CASSYLGQTTNEKLFF
- - TRBJ1-2 TRBV30 11 TGTGCCTCCGCGGGGGTCTATGGCTACACCTTC CASAGVYGYTF
- TRBD1 TRBJ1-4 TRBV15 18 TGTGCCACCAGCAGTCCCGGGACAGGGGGTGTAACTAATGAAAAACTGTTTTTT CATSSPGTGGVTNEKLFF
- - TRBJ1-5 TRBV28 15 TGTGCCAGCAGGCCCCAGGGGTTCGTAAATCAGCCCCAGCATTTT CASRPQGFVNQPQHF
- - TRBJ2-6 TRBV7-3 15 TGTGCCAGCAGCTCAGGGGCTGGCGGGGCCAACGTCCTGACTTTC CASSSGAGGANVLTF
- TRBD1 TRBJ1-2 TRBV18 13 TGTGCCAGCTCACCGGGACAGTCTTCAAAGTACACCTTC CASSPGQSSKYTF
- TRBD2 TRBJ2-3 TRBV19 16 TGTGCCAGTAGTTCTCTAGCGGGAGCAGCTACAGATACGCAGTATTTT CASSSLAGAATDTQYF
once - TRBJ1-6 TRBV5-6 13 TGTGCCAGCAGCTTGGACTCATACCCCACCCTCCACTTT CASSLDSYPTLHF
once TRBD2 TRBJ2-2 TRBV10-2 16 TGCGCCCGCAGTTACTATACGCGGGGGGGGACCGGGGAGCTGTTTTTT CARSYYTRGGTGELFF
- - TRBJ1-5 TRBV7-6 17 TGTGCCAGCAGCTTATTTGGCAGGGGCTATAGCAATCAGCCCCAGCATTTT CASSLFGRGYSNQPQHF
- TRBD1 TRBJ1-2 TRBV3-1/TRBV3-2 16 TGTGCCAGCAGCCAAAACTGGGACAGGGAGAGGAATGGCTACACCTTC CASSQNWDRERNGYTF
- - TRBJ1-5 TRBV7-2 13 TGTGCCAGCAGCCTCAGGGGCAATCAGCCCCAGCATTTT CASSLRGNQPQHF
once - TRBJ1-2 TRBV9 15 TGTGCCAGCAGCGTAGGACAGAGAATTAACTATGGCTACACCTTC CASSVGQRINYGYTF
- - TRBJ2-7 TRBV27 13 TGTGCCAGCAGTCCAAGACAGGACTACGAGCAGTACTTC CASSPRQDYEQYF